The present T cell receptor beta chain was sequenced within a study of vaccination effects on CD4 cells after COVID-19. V was trimmed by 2 bases and J by 0 bases, leaving 8 bases between them. The CDR3 length is 14 residues. CDR1 and CDR2 (germline): KGHSH, LQKENI. As for this clone: What it recognizes is unknown.

Here immunoSEQ multiplex PCR was the method, and the copy in TCRdb shows in-frame clones only, minus some. Of about 61,000 clones in the sample, roughly four fifths were seen once. ViraFEST assay sequencing came after antigen-specific CD4+ T cells were expanded with viral peptide pools. Once cultured for 10 days, the cells underwent separation to obtain CD4+ T cells. This chain links TRBV18 with TRBJ2-7; a weak D match, TRBD2 (6 bases). The sequence was obtained from a human donor who received a COVID-19 vaccine. Sequencing used CD4+ T cells from PBMCs cultured with HCoV-229E spike peptides, obtained before COVID-19 vaccination. CDR3 nucleotides: TGTGCCAGCTCACCAGCGGGGTCCTCCTACGAGCAGTACGTC. Its protein is CASSPAGSSYEQYV.